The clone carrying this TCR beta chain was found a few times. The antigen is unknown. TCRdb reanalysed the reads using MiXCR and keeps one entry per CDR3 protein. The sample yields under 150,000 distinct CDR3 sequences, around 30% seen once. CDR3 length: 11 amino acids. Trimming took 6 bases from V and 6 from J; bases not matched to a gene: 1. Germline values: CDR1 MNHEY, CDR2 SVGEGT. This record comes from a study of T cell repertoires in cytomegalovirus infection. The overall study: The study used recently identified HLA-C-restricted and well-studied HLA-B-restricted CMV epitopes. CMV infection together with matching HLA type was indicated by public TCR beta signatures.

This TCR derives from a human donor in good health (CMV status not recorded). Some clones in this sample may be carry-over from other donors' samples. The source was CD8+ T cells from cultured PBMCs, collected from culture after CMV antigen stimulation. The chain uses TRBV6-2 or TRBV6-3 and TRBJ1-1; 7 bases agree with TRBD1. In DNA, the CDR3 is TGTGCCAGCAGCGGGACAGCTGAAGCTTTCTTT. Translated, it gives CASSGTAEAFF.